The 9 T cell receptor beta chains in this list originate from one sample, sequenced in a study of T-cell memory formation after mild COVID-19. Each CDR3 protein gets one entry after TCRdb re-called the 5' RACE reads with MiXCR. The table records some 340,000 distinct CDR3 sequences, roughly 13% of them present only once. The sequenced sample was PBMCs or a T cell subset sorted from them (not recorded which). These receptors were obtained from a man aged 18 to 29 who had mild COVID-19 (a few samples of this study predate the infection). Cell type and time point are not known.

The chain joins TRBV10-3 to TRBJ2-7, with 7 bases lining up with TRBD1. Trimming removed 3 bases from V and 3 bases from J; junction bases left unmatched: 2. CDR3 length: 13 amino acids. Germline values: CDR1 ENHRY, CDR2 SYGVKD. The chain's CDR3 is CAISEQGRYEQYF. As DNA, the CDR3 is TGTGCCATCAGTGAACAGGGGCGCTACGAGCAGTACTTC.

This clonotype was seen ten or more times. The rearrangement uses TRBV5-7 and TRBJ2-7; a weak D match, TRBD2 (5 bases). TRBV5-7 is recorded as an ORF, its role being uncertain. CDR3 length equals 13 residues. With 7 bases removed from V and 3 bases from J, the gap between germline ends came to 14 bases. The CDR3 coding sequence is TGTGCCAGCGTGATCCCGGGATGCTACGAGCAGTACGTC. It encodes CASVIPGCYEQYV.

This clonotype was counted only a few times. This chain joins TRBV7-9 and TRBJ2-1; D remains ambiguous. This CDR3 is 13 amino acids long. CDR1 and CDR2 (germline): SEHNR, FQNEAQ (reference sequence). The V and J ends lost 5 bases and 9 bases respectively, with 14 bases between them. CDR3 sequence reads: CASSPSTRLEQFF. The CDR3 DNA reads TGTGCCAGCAGCCCCAGCACCCGGCTTGAGCAGTTCTTC.

This chain connects TRBV20-1 to TRBJ1-1; 11 bases are shared with TRBD1. CDR1 is DFQATT and CDR2 is SNEGSKA in the germline V gene (reference sequence). The CDR3 covers 16 residues. The CDR3 nucleotides read TGCGTAGGATCCGGGACAGGGGGGGGGAAGGTCACTGAAGCTTTCTTT. Translating gives CVGSGTGGGKVTEAFF.

The rearrangement links TRBV6-2 or TRBV6-3 to TRBJ2-3; D perhaps matches TRBD1 (5 bases). This CDR3 has 15 amino acids. Trimming took off 7 bases at V and 8 bases at J, with 22 bases between the two ends. The germline CDR1 and CDR2 sequences are MNHEY and SVGEGT. The CDR3 nucleotides are TGTGCCAGCACTTATGGGGCGGCCATGTCTAGTACGCAGTATTTT. Translating gives CASTYGAAMSSTQYF.

The rearrangement links TRBV7-8 to TRBJ2-5, with TRBD1 identical over 9 bases. This CDR3 comprises 17 residues. J gave up 5 bases and V 0 bases, and 10 bases lay outside the gene matches. Germline V gives CDR1 SGHVS, CDR2 FQNEAQ. CDR3 sequence reads: CASSLARLDRGKETQYF. The DNA of the CDR3 is TGTGCCAGCAGCTTAGCGCGGCTGGACAGGGGTAAGGAGACCCAGTACTTC.

This chain connects TRBV7-2 to TRBJ2-7, with unresolved D. This CDR3 has 13 residues. Germline CDR1 SGHTA, CDR2 FQGNSA. CDR3 sequence (DNA): TGTGCCAGCCGCTTGTGGGACTCCTACGAGCAGTACGTC. It is translated as CASRLWDSYEQYV.

This clonotype was found a few times. The V gene is TRBV29-1, the J gene TRBJ2-7; 9 positions match TRBD1. The V and J ends lost 2 bases and 0 bases, in that order; junction bases with no gene match: 5. The CDR3 is 15 amino acids. Germline V gene sequence: CDR1 SQVTM, CDR2 ANQGSEA. Written as DNA, the CDR3 is TGCAGCGTTGAATGGAAGGGACAGGGCTCCTACGAGCAGTACTTC. This sequence encodes CSVEWKGQGSYEQYF.

In this sample, this clonotype turned up a few times. This chain uses TRBV20-1 with TRBJ2-6; the D is unclear. Germline CDR1 is DFQATT and CDR2 is SNEGSKA (reference sequence). This CDR3 has 13 residues. Between the trimmed V and J ends, which lost 1 base and 2 bases, there was a span of 3 bases. CDR3 loop: CSARVPGANVLTF. CDR3 sequence (DNA): TGCAGTGCTAGAGTACCTGGGGCCAACGTCCTGACTTTC.